This T cell receptor (beta chain) was recovered during a study of cytomegalovirus exposure and HLA in healthy donors. Study details: Of 398 genotyped donors, approximately 84% clustered with self-reported Caucasian donors. General study findings and limits: It was in a later analysis that TCR association rates were seen to vary by HLA locus, highest for DRB1 and lowest for HLA-C.

60 Vbeta and 13 Jbeta primers were used in PCR. Sequenced by immunoSEQ multiplex PCR; TCRdb stores in-frame clones only, minus some. Among about 200,000 clones listed, approximately 85% were seen once. There were likely unrecorded immune exposures, though donors were nominally healthy when sampled. Points on this clone: As yet, its antigen is unknown.

The source of this sequence is a woman in her 50s in good health and CMV-seronegative. Sequencing input: PBMCs.

CDR3 sequence reads: CASTRDRGKGTEAFF. The DNA for the CDR3 is TGTGCCAGCACCAGGGACAGGGGCAAGGGCACTGAAGCTTTCTTT. J is TRBJ1-1 and V is TRBV6-5; 10 positions agree with TRBD1. This CDR3 is 15 amino acids long. CDR1 and CDR2 (germline): MNHEY, SVGAGI. V was clipped by 7 bases and J by 4 bases; unmatched bases: 9.